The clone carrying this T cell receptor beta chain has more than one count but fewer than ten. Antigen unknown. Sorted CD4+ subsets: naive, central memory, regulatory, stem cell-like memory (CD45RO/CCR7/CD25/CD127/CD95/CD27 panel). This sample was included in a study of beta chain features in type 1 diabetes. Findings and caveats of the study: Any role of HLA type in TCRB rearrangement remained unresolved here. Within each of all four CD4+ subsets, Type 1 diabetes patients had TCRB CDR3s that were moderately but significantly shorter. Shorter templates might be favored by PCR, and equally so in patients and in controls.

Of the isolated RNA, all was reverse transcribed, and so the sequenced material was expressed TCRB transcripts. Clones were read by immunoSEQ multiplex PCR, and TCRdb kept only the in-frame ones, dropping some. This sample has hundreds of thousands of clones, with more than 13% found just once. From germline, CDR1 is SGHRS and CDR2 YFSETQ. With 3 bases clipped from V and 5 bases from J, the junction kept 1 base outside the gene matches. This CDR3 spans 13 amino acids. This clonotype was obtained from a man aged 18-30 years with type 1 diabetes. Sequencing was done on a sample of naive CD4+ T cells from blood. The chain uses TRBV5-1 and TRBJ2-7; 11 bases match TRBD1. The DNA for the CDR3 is TGCGCCAGCAGCTGGACAGGGGGCGACGAGCAGTACTTC. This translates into CASSWTGGDEQYF.